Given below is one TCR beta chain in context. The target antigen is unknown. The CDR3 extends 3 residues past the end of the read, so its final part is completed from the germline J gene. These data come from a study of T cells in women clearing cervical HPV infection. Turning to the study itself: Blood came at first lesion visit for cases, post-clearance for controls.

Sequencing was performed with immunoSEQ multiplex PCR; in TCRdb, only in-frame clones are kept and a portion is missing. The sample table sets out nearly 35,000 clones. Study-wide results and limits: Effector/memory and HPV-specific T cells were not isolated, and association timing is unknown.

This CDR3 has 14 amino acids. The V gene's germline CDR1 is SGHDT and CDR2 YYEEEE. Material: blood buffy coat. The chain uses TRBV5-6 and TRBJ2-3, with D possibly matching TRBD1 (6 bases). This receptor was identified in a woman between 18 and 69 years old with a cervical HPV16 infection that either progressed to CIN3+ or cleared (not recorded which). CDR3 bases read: TGTGCCAGCAGCGTGTCGGGACATCGAGAGACG. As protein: CASSVSGHRET. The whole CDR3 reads CASSVSGHRETQYF.